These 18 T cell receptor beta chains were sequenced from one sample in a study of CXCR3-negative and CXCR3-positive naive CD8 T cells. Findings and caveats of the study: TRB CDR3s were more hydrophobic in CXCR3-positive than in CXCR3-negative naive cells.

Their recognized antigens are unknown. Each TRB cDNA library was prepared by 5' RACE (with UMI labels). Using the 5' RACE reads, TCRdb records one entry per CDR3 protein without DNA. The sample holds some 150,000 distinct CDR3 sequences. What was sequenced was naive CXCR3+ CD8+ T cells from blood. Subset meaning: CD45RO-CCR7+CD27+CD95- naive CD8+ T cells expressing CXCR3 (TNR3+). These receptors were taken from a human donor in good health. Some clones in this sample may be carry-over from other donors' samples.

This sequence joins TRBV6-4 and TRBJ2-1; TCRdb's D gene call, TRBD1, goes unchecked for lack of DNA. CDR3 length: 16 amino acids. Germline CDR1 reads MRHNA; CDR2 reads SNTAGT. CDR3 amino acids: CASSDGTGGSYNEQLF.

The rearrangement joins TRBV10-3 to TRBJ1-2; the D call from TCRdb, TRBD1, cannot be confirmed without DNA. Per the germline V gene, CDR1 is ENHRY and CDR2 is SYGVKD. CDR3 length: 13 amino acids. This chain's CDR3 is CASGQETNYGYTF.

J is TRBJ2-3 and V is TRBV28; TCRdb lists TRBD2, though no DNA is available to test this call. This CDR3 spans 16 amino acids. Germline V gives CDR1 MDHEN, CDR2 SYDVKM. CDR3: CASSSREYGGPDTQYF.

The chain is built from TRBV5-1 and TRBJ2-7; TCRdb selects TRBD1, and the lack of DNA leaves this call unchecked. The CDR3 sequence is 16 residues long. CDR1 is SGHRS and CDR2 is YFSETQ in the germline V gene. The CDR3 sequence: CASSLDGTTPSYEQYF.

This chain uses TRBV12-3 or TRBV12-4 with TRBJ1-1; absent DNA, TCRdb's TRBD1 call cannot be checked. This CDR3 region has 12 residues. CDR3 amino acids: CASTSDSTEAFF.

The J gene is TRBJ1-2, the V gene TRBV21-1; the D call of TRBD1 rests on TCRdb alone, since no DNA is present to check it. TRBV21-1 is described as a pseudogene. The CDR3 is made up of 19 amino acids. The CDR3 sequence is CASSKWQGTGDVANYGYTF.

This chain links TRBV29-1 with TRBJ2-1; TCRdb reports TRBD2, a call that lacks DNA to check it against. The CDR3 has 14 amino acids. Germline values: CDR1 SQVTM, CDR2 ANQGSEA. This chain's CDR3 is CSVDDNWTHNEQFF.

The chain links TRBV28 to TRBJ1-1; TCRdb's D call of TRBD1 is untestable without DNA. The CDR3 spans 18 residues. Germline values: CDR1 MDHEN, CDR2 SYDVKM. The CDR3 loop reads CASSLLTASTGGDTEAFF.

The CDR3 here is CASSQWRGGNTGELFF. This chain connects TRBV23-1 to TRBJ2-2; the TRBD1 assignment by TCRdb is unverifiable without DNA. TRBV23-1 counts as an open reading frame of uncertain function. CDR3 length equals 16 residues.

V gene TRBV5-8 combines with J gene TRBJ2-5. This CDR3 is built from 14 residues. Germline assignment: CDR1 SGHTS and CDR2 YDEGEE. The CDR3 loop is CASSLDLSGETQYF.

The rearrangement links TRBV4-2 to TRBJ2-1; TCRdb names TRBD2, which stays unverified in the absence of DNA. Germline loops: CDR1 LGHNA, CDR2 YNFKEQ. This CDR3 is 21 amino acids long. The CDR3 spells CASSQEPRLAGLKSSYNEQFF.

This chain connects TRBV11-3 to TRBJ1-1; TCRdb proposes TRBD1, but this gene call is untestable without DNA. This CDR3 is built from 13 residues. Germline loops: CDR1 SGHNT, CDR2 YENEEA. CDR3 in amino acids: CATRNRENTEAFF.

The CDR3 loop reads CSVKGALTGAADTQYF. The chain uses TRBV29-1 and TRBJ2-3; there is no DNA to check the TCRdb D call of TRBD2. Per the germline V gene, CDR1 is SQVTM and CDR2 is ANQGSEA. The CDR3 has 16 amino acids.

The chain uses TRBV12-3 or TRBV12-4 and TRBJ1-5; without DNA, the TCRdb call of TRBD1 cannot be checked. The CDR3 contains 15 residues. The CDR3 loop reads CASTSATGLDQPQHF.

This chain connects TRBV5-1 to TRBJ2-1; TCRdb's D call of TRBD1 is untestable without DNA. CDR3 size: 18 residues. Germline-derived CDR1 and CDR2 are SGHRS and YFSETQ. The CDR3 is CASRIAATGSSTHNEQFF.

The CDR3 loop is CSAYTSGDYEQYF. This chain connects TRBV20-1 to TRBJ2-7; with no DNA, the TCRdb D assignment of TRBD2 cannot be verified. The CDR3 has 13 amino acids. Germline CDR1 reads DFQATT; CDR2 reads SNEGSKA (reference sequence).

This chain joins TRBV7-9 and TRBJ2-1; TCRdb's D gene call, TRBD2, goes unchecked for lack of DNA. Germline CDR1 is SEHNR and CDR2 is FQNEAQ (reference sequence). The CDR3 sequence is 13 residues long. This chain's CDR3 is CASSSGIDWEQFF.

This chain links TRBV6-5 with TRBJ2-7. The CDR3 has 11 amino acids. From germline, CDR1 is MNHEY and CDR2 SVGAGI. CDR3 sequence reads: CASRNLDEQYF.